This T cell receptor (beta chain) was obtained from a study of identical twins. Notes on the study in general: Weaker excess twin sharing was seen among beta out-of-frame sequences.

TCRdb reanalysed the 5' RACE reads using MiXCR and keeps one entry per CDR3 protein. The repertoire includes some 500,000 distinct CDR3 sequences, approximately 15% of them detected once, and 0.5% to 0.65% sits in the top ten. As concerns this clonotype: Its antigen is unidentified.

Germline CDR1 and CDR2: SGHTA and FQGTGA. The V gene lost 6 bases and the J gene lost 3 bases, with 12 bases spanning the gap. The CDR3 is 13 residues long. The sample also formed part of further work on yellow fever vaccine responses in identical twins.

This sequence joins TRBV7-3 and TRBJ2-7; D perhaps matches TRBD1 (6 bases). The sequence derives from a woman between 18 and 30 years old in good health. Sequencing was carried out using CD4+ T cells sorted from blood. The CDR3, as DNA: TGTGCCAGCAGTCAGGGGAAGGGCTACGAGCAGTACTTC. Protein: CASSQGKGYEQYF.